The 20 T cell receptor beta chains reported below all come from one sample, sequenced in a study of CD8 T cells in ankylosing spondylitis. Study-level results: Characteristic of ankylosing spondylitis blood, it appeared, was a TCR beta motif comprising fewer than 10 highly homologous variants.

Their antigens remain unidentified. One entry per CDR3 protein results from TCRdb running MiXCR on the 5' RACE reads. The table lists approximately 520,000 distinct CDR3 sequences, approximately 5.3% of them singletons. The sequenced sample consisted of blood, either unsorted or a sorted T cell fraction (not recorded which). These receptors all stem from a male donor with ankylosing spondylitis.

This CDR3 is CASSYSIRGGSLSEKLFF. The CDR3 nucleotides are TGTGCCAGCAGTTACTCCATTAGGGGAGGGAGTTTAAGTGAAAAACTGTTTTTT. The genes are TRBV6-5 and TRBJ1-4, with TRBD1 as a possible D gene (5 bases). Trimming took off 0 bases at V and 7 bases at J, with 21 bases between the two ends. The CDR3 is 18 residues long. CDR1 and CDR2 (germline): MNHEY, SVGAGI.

Comment on this clonotype: A clone one base away is much larger, so this may be a read error. V is TRBV20-1 and J is TRBJ1-5; D is perhaps TRBD1 (6 bases). Germline V gene lookup returns CDR1 DFQATT and CDR2 SNEGSKA (reference sequence). The CDR3 consists of 13 residues. Trimming removed 5 bases from V and 6 bases from J, with 14 bases in between. CDR3 nucleotides: TGCAGTGCTCTAGACAGGTTAGGTCAGCCCCAGCATTTT. As protein: CSALDRLGQPQHF.

This clonotype was picked up many times. The rearrangement links TRBV12-3 or TRBV12-4 to TRBJ1-3; D unresolved. V lost 5 bases to trimming and J lost 4 bases, with 12 bases between them. This CDR3 comprises 14 residues. The CDR3 nucleotides read TGTGCCAGCAGTCTGTTAAGGTGGGGAAACACCATATATTTT. This encodes CASSLLRWGNTIYF.

This clonotype came up many times. The chain joins TRBV9 to TRBJ1-1, with D hard to call. The V gene lost 4 bases and the J gene lost 3 bases, with 16 bases spanning the gap. Germline values: CDR1 SGDLS, CDR2 YYNGEE. This CDR3 contains 15 residues. The CDR3 loop reads CASSPRPQPDTEAFF. In DNA, the CDR3 is TGTGCCAGCAGCCCTCGACCACAACCGGACACTGAAGCTTTCTTT.

This clonotype was seen many times. The V call is TRBV5-1, the J call TRBJ2-3, with no clear D. The V gene's germline CDR1 is SGHRS and CDR2 YFSETQ. This CDR3 spans 12 amino acids. V was pared by 4 bases and J by 4 bases, with 7 bases between. The CDR3: CASSKASDTQYF. CDR3 sequence (DNA): TGCGCCAGCAGCAAAGCATCAGATACGCAGTATTTT. Using reference TRBV5-1 and TRBJ2-3 for the parts outside the CDR3, the full variable domain is KAGVTQTPRYLIKTRGQQVTLSCSPISGHRSVSWYQQTPGQGLQFLFEYFSETQRNKGNFPGRFSGRQFSNSRSEMNVSTLELGDSALYLCASSKASDTQYFGPGTRLTVL.

At least ten counts were recorded for this clonotype. The J gene is TRBJ1-4, the V gene TRBV6-1; D remains ambiguous. The CDR3 length is 12 residues. Trimming took 5 bases from V and 7 from J, leaving 8 bases between them. The germline CDR1 and CDR2 sequences are MNHNS and SASEGT. CDR3 sequence (DNA): TGTGCCAGCAGTTATGGGTTTGAAAAACTGTTTTTT. Protein sequence: CASSYGFEKLFF.

The chain recombines TRBV29-1 with TRBJ2-1, with TRBD2 identical over 8 bases. Losses at the gene ends were 7 bases for V and 6 bases for J; bases not matched to a gene: 5. Germline V CDR1 and CDR2: SQVTM, ANQGSEA. This CDR3 contains 12 residues. CDR3 protein: CSELADRNEQFF. The CDR3, as DNA: TGCAGCGAACTAGCGGACCGCAATGAGCAGTTCTTC.

This clonotype has a handful of counts. The CDR3 protein is CAIGRGLVADTQYF. The CDR3 nucleotides read TGTGCCATCGGCAGGGGACTAGTGGCAGATACGCAGTATTTT. The genes are TRBV10-3 and TRBJ2-3, with TRBD2 identical over 8 bases. Germline CDR1 is ENHRY and CDR2 is SYGVKD. This CDR3 contains 14 residues. V was pared by 8 bases and J by 4 bases, with 8 bases of the junction left unmatched.

This sequence joins TRBV7-8 and TRBJ2-7; possibly TRBD1 or TRBD2 for D (5 bases each). Deletions cut 5 bases from V and 0 bases from J, with 11 bases between. There are 14 residues in the CDR3. The germline CDR1 and CDR2 sequences are SGHVS and FQNEAQ. CDR3 DNA: TGTGCCAGCAGCCAGGGACGCCTCTCCTACGAGCAGTACTTC. Amino acids: CASSQGRLSYEQYF.

This clonotype was counted at least ten times. This chain uses TRBV21-1 with TRBJ2-2. TRBV21-1 is noted as a pseudogene. This CDR3 spans 18 amino acids. The CDR3, as DNA: TGTGCCAGCAGCAAAATAAGAGAGACGCTGGTTGGCACCGGGGAGCTGTTTTTT. Encoded protein: CASSKIRETLVGTGELFF.

The V gene is TRBV6-6, the J gene TRBJ2-2; D ambiguous. The CDR3 spans 13 residues. From germline, CDR1 is MNHNY and CDR2 SVGAGI (reference sequence). V lost 6 bases to trimming and J lost 7 bases, with 12 bases between them. CDR3 sequence: CASSPLVIGELFF. DNA for the CDR3: TGTGCCAGCAGCCCCCTGGTGATCGGGGAGCTGTTTTTT.

This clonotype came up many times. The V gene is TRBV29-1, the J gene TRBJ1-2, with D tentatively TRBD1 (6 bases). The CDR3 contains 13 residues. The germline V gene has CDR1 SQVTM and CDR2 ANQGSEA. Trimming left V 6 bases short and J 6 bases short, with 17 bases between. The CDR3 DNA reads TGCAGCGTGACCCACGGGGGGCGTAATGGCTACACCTTC. Its translation is CSVTHGGRNGYTF. The full variable domain, its missing parts supplied by reference TRBV29-1 and TRBJ1-2, is SAVISQKPSRDICQRGTSLTIQCQVDSQVTMMFWYRQQPGQSLTLIATANQGSEATYESGFVIDKFPISRPNLTFSTLTVSNMSPEDSSIYLCSVTHGGRNGYTFGSGTRLTVV.

This clonotype was detected many times. The chain uses TRBV28 and TRBJ1-2; tentatively, D is TRBD1 (6 bases). The V gene's germline CDR1 is MDHEN and CDR2 SYDVKM. With 3 bases removed from V and 0 bases from J, the gap between germline ends came to 11 bases. The CDR3 contains 15 residues. CDR3 loop: CASSFLGTSNYGYTF. CDR3 bases: TGTGCCAGCAGTTTCCTCGGGACATCTAACTATGGCTACACCTTC.

In this sample, this clonotype turned up a few times. V and J are TRBV5-1 and TRBJ2-3; 8 bases agree with TRBD1. J lost 2 bases, V lost 4 bases, and 9 bases had no gene match. The germline V gene has CDR1 SGHRS and CDR2 YFSETQ. The CDR3 has 16 residues. CDR3 loop: CASSPRQGAVTDTQYF. CDR3 bases: TGCGCCAGCAGCCCGAGGCAGGGGGCGGTCACAGATACGCAGTATTTT.

This clonotype was observed many times. This chain links TRBV28 with TRBJ2-7; TRBD2 might be the D (5 bases). The germline V gene has CDR1 MDHEN and CDR2 SYDVKM. V was cut by 6 bases and J by 1 base, with 16 bases left in between. The CDR3 length is 15 residues. Written as DNA, the CDR3 is TGTGCCAGCAGACGGACCCCCCGGGATTCCTACGAGCAGTACTTC. As protein: CASRRTPRDSYEQYF.

In this sample, this clonotype turned up many times. The germline gene is not matched at one end of the junction; a read error may be the cause. The chain combines TRBV6-2 or TRBV6-3 with TRBJ1-2, with D possibly TRBD1 on 6 matching bases. This CDR3 has 11 residues. CDR1 is MNHEY, CDR2 SVGEGT, per germline. CDR3 coding DNA: TGTGCCAGCAGTTACGACAGGCTGGAACACTTC. It translates to CASSYDRLEHF.

This clonotype was seen ten or more times. This chain links TRBV4-2 with TRBJ2-1, with TRBD2 matching 8 bases. Trimming cost V 0 bases and J 7 bases; bases outside gene matches: 23. This CDR3 region has 21 residues. Germline V CDR1 and CDR2: LGHNA, YNFKEQ. The CDR3 DNA follows: TGTGCCAGCAGCCAAGAAGTCCGAAGCGGGAGTTACTTCACCACTTTGAATGAGCAGTTCTTC. This gives the protein CASSQEVRSGSYFTTLNEQFF.

This clonotype was counted many times. The gene calls are TRBV6-2 or TRBV6-3 and TRBJ1-4; D not certain. This CDR3 is built from 14 residues. Trimming stripped 4 bases from V and 15 bases from J, with 21 bases between. The V gene's germline CDR1 is MNHEY and CDR2 SVGEGT. The CDR3 DNA sequence: TGTGCCAGCAGTTCGTTACGGACGGCCAAAGCGGTGTTTTTT. It translates to CASSSLRTAKAVFF.

Only a few counts were recorded for this clonotype. This rearrangement joins TRBV4-1 to TRBJ2-1; 8 nucleotides line up with TRBD2. There are 16 residues in the CDR3. V lost 0 bases to trimming and J lost 2 bases; unmatched junction nucleotides: 3. Germline values: CDR1 MGHRA, CDR2 YSYEKL. The DNA for the CDR3 is TGCGCCAGCAGCCAAGAAGGCGGGAGGACCTACAATGAGCAGTTCTTC. The encoded protein is CASSQEGGRTYNEQFF.

The chain carries TRBV5-1 and TRBJ2-6, with D possibly being TRBD2 (5 bases). Germline V CDR1 and CDR2: SGHRS, YFSETQ. This CDR3 has 16 residues. Trimming took off 0 bases at V and 4 bases at J, with 11 bases between the two ends. In DNA, the CDR3 is TGCGCCAGCAGCTTGGACGGGGTCGAGGGGGCCAACGTCCTGACTTTC. It encodes CASSLDGVEGANVLTF.